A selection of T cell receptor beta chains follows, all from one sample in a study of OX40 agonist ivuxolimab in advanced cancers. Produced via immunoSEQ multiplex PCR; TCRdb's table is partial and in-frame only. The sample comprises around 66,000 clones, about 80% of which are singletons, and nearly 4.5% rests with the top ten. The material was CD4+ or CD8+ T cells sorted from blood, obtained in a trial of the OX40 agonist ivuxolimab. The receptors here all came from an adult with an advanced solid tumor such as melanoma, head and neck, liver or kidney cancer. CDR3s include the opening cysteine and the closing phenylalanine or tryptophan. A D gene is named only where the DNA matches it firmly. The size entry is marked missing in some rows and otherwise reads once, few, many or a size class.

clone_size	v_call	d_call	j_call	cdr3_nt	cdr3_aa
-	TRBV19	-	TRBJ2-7	TGTGCCAGTAGTTCCGACGCCGCCTACGAGCAGTACTTC	CASSSDAAYEQYF
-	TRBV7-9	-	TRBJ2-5	TGTGCCAGCAGGGGGATAGTACAAGAGACCCAGTACTTC	CASRGIVQETQYF
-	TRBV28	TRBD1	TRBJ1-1	TGTGCCAGCAGGGTAGGGACAGGCCCTGAAGCTTTCTTT	CASRVGTGPEAFF
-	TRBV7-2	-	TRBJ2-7	TGTGCCAGCAGCTTATACCTCAGGGGAGTCGACGAGCAGTACTTC	CASSLYLRGVDEQYF
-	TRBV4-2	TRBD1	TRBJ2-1	TGTGCCAGCAGCCAAGAAGGGGGCGACAACAATGAGCAGTTCTTC	CASSQEGGDNNEQFF
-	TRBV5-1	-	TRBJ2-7	TGCGCCAGCAGCCCCGGAAACGTGCAGGGATTCTACGAGCAGTACTTC	CASSPGNVQGFYEQYF
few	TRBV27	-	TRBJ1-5	TGTGCCAGCCGGGGGGGCAATCAGCCCCAGCATTTT	CASRGGNQPQHF
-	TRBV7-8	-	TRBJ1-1	TGTGCCAGCAGCCCAGGTTTCGGGTACACTGAAGCTTTCTTT	CASSPGFGYTEAFF
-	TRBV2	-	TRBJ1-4	TGTGCCAGCAAAAGAGCGAGTGGGGGCGAAAAACTGTTTTTT	CASKRASGGEKLFF
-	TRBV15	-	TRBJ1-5	TGTGCCACCAGCAGGGCCGGGGATTCGGATCAGCCCCAGCATTTT	CATSRAGDSDQPQHF
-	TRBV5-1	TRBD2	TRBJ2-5	TGCGCCAGCAGCTTGGTTCAGGGAGGGGAGACCCAGTACTTC	CASSLVQGGETQYF
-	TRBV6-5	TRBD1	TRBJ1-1	TGTGCCAGCAGTTATAACAGGGGGCAGGGAGGTGAAGCTTTCTTT	CASSYNRGQGGEAFF
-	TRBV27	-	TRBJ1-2	TGTGCCAGCATGGGGTGGGCTAACTATGGCTACACCTTC	CASMGWANYGYTF
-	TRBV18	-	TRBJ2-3	TGTGCCAGCTCACGGCGGGCCAGCACAGATACGCAGTATTTT	CASSRRASTDTQYF
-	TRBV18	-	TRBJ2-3	TGTGCCAGCTCACCTCAGGGGGGAGATACGCAGTATTTT	CASSPQGGDTQYF
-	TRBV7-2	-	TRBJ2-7	TGTGCCAGCAGCCCAGGACAGCTATACTACGAGCAGTACTTC	CASSPGQLYYEQYF
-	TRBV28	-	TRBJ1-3	TGTGCCAGCAGTTTGGAGAAGGGGCCGGCTGGAAACACCATATATTTT	CASSLEKGPAGNTIYF
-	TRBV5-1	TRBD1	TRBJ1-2	TGCGCCAGCAAACGGACAGGGGGCATTAAGAACTATGGCTACACCTTC	CASKRTGGIKNYGYTF
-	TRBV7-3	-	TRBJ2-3	TGTGCCAGCAGCTTACGCAGACTGGATACGCAGTATTTT	CASSLRRLDTQYF
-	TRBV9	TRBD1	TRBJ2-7	TGTGCCAGCAGCGTCTCCGGGACAGGAATTTACGAGCAGTACTTC	CASSVSGTGIYEQYF
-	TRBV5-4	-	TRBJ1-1	TGTGCCAGCACCCCCGGGCAGAAGACCATGAACACTGAAGCTTTCTTT	CASTPGQKTMNTEAFF
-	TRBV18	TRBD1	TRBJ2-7	TGTTCATCGCAACAGGGGATCTCCTACGAGCAGTACTTC	CSSQQGISYEQYF
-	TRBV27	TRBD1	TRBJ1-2	TGTGCCAGCAGTTGGACAGGGGGCTATGGCTACACCTTC	CASSWTGGYGYTF
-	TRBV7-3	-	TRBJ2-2	TGTGCCAGCAGCCGCTCCCCTACCATAACCGGGGAGCTGTTTTTT	CASSRSPTITGELFF
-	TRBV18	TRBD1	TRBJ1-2	TGTGCCAGCTCAGCAAGGACAGGGGTTGACTATGGCTACACCTTC	CASSARTGVDYGYTF
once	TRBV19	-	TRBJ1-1	TGTGCCAGTAGCCCACACCCCTCAGCCCGGAACACTGAAGCTTTCTTT	CASSPHPSARNTEAFF
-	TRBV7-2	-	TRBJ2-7	TGTGCCAGCAGCTGGGCCAGCCAGAGCTCCTACGAGCAGTACTTC	CASSWASQSSYEQYF
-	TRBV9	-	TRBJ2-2	TGTGCCAGCAGCGGGATCAGACTAGACGGCGGGGAGCTGTTTTTT	CASSGIRLDGGELFF
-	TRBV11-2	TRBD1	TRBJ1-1	TGTGCCAGCAGCGCACAGGGGTGGGGAATGAACACTGAAGCTTTCTTT	CASSAQGWGMNTEAFF